Reported below is one TCR beta chain. An end of the junction differs from the germline gene, which may be a read error. These data are taken from a study of blood T cell repertoires in COVID-19. The overall study: Collection of acute and convalescent COVID-19 samples took place in the United States, Italy and Spain. Sources were T cells, B-cell-depleted T cells, or PBMCs; the material itself was cDNA or gDNA.

Measured with immunoSEQ multiplex PCR; TCRdb has only the in-frame clones, and not every one. The profile covers 84,000 or so clones, with roughly 80% appearing a single time and less than 20% taken by the ten largest. Germline V gene data show CDR1 as LGHDT and CDR2 as YNNKEL (reference sequence). This CDR3 has 14 amino acids. The V and J genes are TRBV3-1 (or the pseudogene TRBV3-2) and TRBJ1-5, with 7 bases identical to TRBD1. Sequencing was performed on peripheral blood. The receptor was derived from a woman of 80 years or more with acute or convalescent COVID-19. The CDR3 coding sequence is TGTGTCAGCAGCGACAGGGTCTACAATCAGCCCCAGCATTTT. This encodes CVSSDRVYNQPQHF.